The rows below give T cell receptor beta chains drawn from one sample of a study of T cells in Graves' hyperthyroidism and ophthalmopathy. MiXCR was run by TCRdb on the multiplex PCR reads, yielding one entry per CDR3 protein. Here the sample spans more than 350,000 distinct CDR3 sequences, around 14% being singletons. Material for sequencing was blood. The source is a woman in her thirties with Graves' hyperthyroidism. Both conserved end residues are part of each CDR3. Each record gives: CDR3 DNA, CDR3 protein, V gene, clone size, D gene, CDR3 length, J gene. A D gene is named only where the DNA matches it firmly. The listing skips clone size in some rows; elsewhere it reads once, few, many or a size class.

DNA: TGTGCCATCAGTCAGGGACTAGGAAGCTACAATGAGCAGTTCTTC
CDR3: CAISQGLGSYNEQFF
V: TRBV10-3
size: many
D: TRBD2
length: 15
J: TRBJ2-1

DNA: TGTGCCAGCAGCCAAGATCTATTGGGGGAGGGGACGGCTTTCTTT
CDR3: CASSQDLLGEGTAFF
V: TRBV4-2
size: .
D: .
length: 15
J: TRBJ1-1

DNA: TGTGCCAGCACGGCCCTTAACTATGGCTACACCTTC
CDR3: CASTALNYGYTF
V: TRBV7-9
size: .
D: .
length: 12
J: TRBJ1-2

DNA: TGCAGTGCCCGGACTAGCGGGGCCCTGGGGGAGCAGTACTTC
CDR3: CSARTSGALGEQYF
V: TRBV20-1
size: many
D: TRBD2
length: 14
J: TRBJ2-7

DNA: TGTGCCAGCAGCAGACAGGATGGGGAAAAACTGTTTTTT
CDR3: CASSRQDGEKLFF
V: TRBV2
size: .
D: .
length: 13
J: TRBJ1-4

DNA: TGTGCCAGCAGTTTAGGCGGGGAGGGCTATGAGCAGTTCTTC
CDR3: CASSLGGEGYEQFF
V: TRBV12-3/TRBV12-4
size: few
D: TRBD2
length: 14
J: TRBJ2-1

DNA: TGTGCCAGCAGCCAAGCGGCGGGCTACGAGCAGTACTTC
CDR3: CASSQAAGYEQYF
V: TRBV3-1
size: .
D: .
length: 13
J: TRBJ2-7

DNA: TGTGCCAGCAGTTCGCCTTGGGACAGAAAAGAGACCCAGTACTTC
CDR3: CASSSPWDRKETQYF
V: TRBV28
size: many
D: TRBD1
length: 15
J: TRBJ2-5

DNA: TGTGCCAGCAGCTTAACCCTGGGCCCAGATACGCAGTATTTT
CDR3: CASSLTLGPDTQYF
V: TRBV11-2
size: many
D: .
length: 14
J: TRBJ2-3

DNA: TGCAGTGCTAGAGAGGGGGCAACTAATGAAAAACTGTTTTTT
CDR3: CSAREGATNEKLFF
V: TRBV20-1
size: many
D: .
length: 14
J: TRBJ1-4

DNA: TGTGCCAGCAGCTTACCAGGGACCTATGGCTACACCTTC
CDR3: CASSLPGTYGYTF
V: TRBV7-2
size: many
D: .
length: 13
J: TRBJ1-2

DNA: TGTGCCAGCTCACGGTTACGGGATAAGGTTGAGCAGTTCTTC
CDR3: CASSRLRDKVEQFF
V: TRBV18
size: many
D: .
length: 14
J: TRBJ2-1

DNA: TGTGCCTGGAGTGTTAGCCTAGCGGCGGGAACCGAGCAGTACTTC
CDR3: CAWSVSLAAGTEQYF
V: TRBV30
size: many
D: TRBD2
length: 15
J: TRBJ2-7

DNA: TGTGCCATCAGTGAGTGGACAGGACAGGGCTTCACAGATACGCAGTATTTT
CDR3: CAISEWTGQGFTDTQYF
V: TRBV10-3
size: few
D: TRBD1
length: 17
J: TRBJ2-3

DNA: TGTGCCAGCAGCCCACAGGGACAGGGAAGCCACGAGCAGTACTTC
CDR3: CASSPQGQGSHEQYF
V: TRBV7-9
size: many
D: TRBD1
length: 15
J: TRBJ2-7

DNA: TGCAGCGGTCAAGCGGGAGGCCCGGAGGGGGAGCTGTTTTTT
CDR3: CSGQAGGPEGELFF
V: TRBV20-1
size: few
D: TRBD2
length: 14
J: TRBJ2-2

DNA: TGTGCCTGGAGTTTGACTAGCGGCCTAACAGATACGCAGTATTTT
CDR3: CAWSLTSGLTDTQYF
V: TRBV30
size: .
D: TRBD2
length: 15
J: TRBJ2-3

DNA: TGTGCCAGCAGTCTAAACGGCGGGAGGCCCAGCTCCTACGAGCAGTACTTC
CDR3: CASSLNGGRPSSYEQYF
V: TRBV3-1
size: many
D: TRBD2
length: 17
J: TRBJ2-7

DNA: TGCAGCGTTTACGTCGAAACCTACGAGCAGTACTTC
CDR3: CSVYVETYEQYF
V: TRBV29-1
size: .
D: .
length: 12
J: TRBJ2-7

DNA: TGTGCCAGCAGCGTAGCGGCTAGCAGACCCACAGATACGCAGTATTTT
CDR3: CASSVAASRPTDTQYF
V: TRBV9
size: .
D: .
length: 16
J: TRBJ2-3

DNA: TGTGCCTGGAGCGCAGGGACAGGGGTCCTCTACGAGCAGTACTTC
CDR3: CAWSAGTGVLYEQYF
V: TRBV30
size: many
D: TRBD1
length: 15
J: TRBJ2-7

DNA: TGCGCCAGCAGCCAAGAACCAGGGAGTCAGCCCCAGCATTTT
CDR3: CASSQEPGSQPQHF
V: TRBV4-1
size: .
D: .
length: 14
J: TRBJ1-5

DNA: TGTGCCAGCAGCCAAGATAGGCTAGCTCAAGAGACCCAGTACTTC
CDR3: CASSQDRLAQETQYF
V: TRBV4-2
size: few
D: .
length: 15
J: TRBJ2-5

DNA: TGTGCCACCAGCAGAGAGTATAGGGCAGGGTACAATGAGCAGTTCTTC
CDR3: CATSREYRAGYNEQFF
V: TRBV15
size: many
D: .
length: 16
J: TRBJ2-1

DNA: TGTGCCAGCAGCCAAACAGGGGGAGCTGGGGCCAACGTCCTGACTTTC
CDR3: CASSQTGGAGANVLTF
V: TRBV3-1
size: .
D: TRBD1
length: 16
J: TRBJ2-6

DNA: TGTGCCAGTTTTCAGGGGCGACACGAGCAGTACTTC
CDR3: CASFQGRHEQYF
V: TRBV2
size: .
D: .
length: 12
J: TRBJ2-7

DNA: TGTGCCAGCAGCACTGGGTCGGGCGGGGTGGGTGAAAAACTGTTTTTT
CDR3: CASSTGSGGVGEKLFF
V: TRBV6-1
size: .
D: .
length: 16
J: TRBJ1-4

DNA: TGTGCCAGCAGTGGTAAACAGTATCCTCGTTTGGGCTACGAGCAGTACTTC
CDR3: CASSGKQYPRLGYEQYF
V: TRBV2
size: once
D: .
length: 17
J: TRBJ2-7

DNA: TGCGCCAGCAGCTTGGGGACAGGGAAAGAAGAGACCCAGTACTTC
CDR3: CASSLGTGKEETQYF
V: TRBV5-1
size: .
D: TRBD1
length: 15
J: TRBJ2-5

DNA: TGCGCCAGCAGCCAAGTGTCTAGCGGGAAGCCTAGCACAGATACGCAGTATTTT
CDR3: CASSQVSSGKPSTDTQYF
V: TRBV4-1
size: .
D: TRBD2
length: 18
J: TRBJ2-3

DNA: TGCGCCAGCAGCTTGGGCGCGGGACCGTACCAAGAGACCCAGTACTTC
CDR3: CASSLGAGPYQETQYF
V: TRBV5-1
size: .
D: .
length: 16
J: TRBJ2-5

DNA: TGTGCCAGCAGCCCACGAGGGGGACAGGGGGCATGGAACATTCAGTACTTC
CDR3: CASSPRGGQGAWNIQYF
V: TRBV7-9
size: many
D: TRBD1
length: 17
J: TRBJ2-4

DNA: TGTGCCAGCAGTTTAGCGGGAGGAGCCTCCTACAATGAGCAGTTCTTC
CDR3: CASSLAGGASYNEQFF
V: TRBV27
size: .
D: TRBD2
length: 16
J: TRBJ2-1

DNA: TGCAGTGCCCCGGCGGGCGGGAGTCTGGCAGATACGCAGTATTTT
CDR3: CSAPAGGSLADTQYF
V: TRBV20-1
size: many
D: TRBD2
length: 15
J: TRBJ2-3

DNA: TGTGCCAGCCTCGGTTCGTGGAACACCGGGGAGCTGTTTTTT
CDR3: CASLGSWNTGELFF
V: TRBV28
size: .
D: .
length: 14
J: TRBJ2-2

DNA: TGTGCCAGTAGTCCAACGACCAGCCCTATCACAGATACGCAGTATTTT
CDR3: CASSPTTSPITDTQYF
V: TRBV19
size: once
D: .
length: 16
J: TRBJ2-3

DNA: TGTGCCATCAGTGAGGCTGGGAGAGACGAGCAGTACTTC
CDR3: CAISEAGRDEQYF
V: TRBV10-3
size: many
D: .
length: 13
J: TRBJ2-7

DNA: TGTGCCAGCAGCCAAGAGGGAACCTACAATGAGCAGTTCTTC
CDR3: CASSQEGTYNEQFF
V: TRBV3-1
size: many
D: .
length: 14
J: TRBJ2-1

DNA: TGTGCCACCACAGTGGGCGGGACCGGGGAGCTGTTTTTT
CDR3: CATTVGGTGELFF
V: TRBV24-1
size: .
D: .
length: 13
J: TRBJ2-2

DNA: TGCAGTGCTACAGGGGTACTCTACGAGCAGTACTTC
CDR3: CSATGVLYEQYF
V: TRBV20-1
size: many
D: .
length: 12
J: TRBJ2-7

DNA: TGTGCCAGTAGTAAAATGGGGACGAACACCGGGGAGCTGTTTTTT
CDR3: CASSKMGTNTGELFF
V: TRBV19
size: .
D: .
length: 15
J: TRBJ2-2

DNA: TGTGCCAGCAGCCATCCACAGGATCCCTACGAGCAGTACTTC
CDR3: CASSHPQDPYEQYF
V: TRBV7-9
size: many
D: .
length: 14
J: TRBJ2-7

DNA: TGCAGCGTTGGTTTCTCTGGGGCCAACGTCCTGACTTTC
CDR3: CSVGFSGANVLTF
V: TRBV29-1
size: .
D: .
length: 13
J: TRBJ2-6

DNA: TGTGCCAGCAGTGCACAGGGGGTTGATACTGAAGCTTTCTTT
CDR3: CASSAQGVDTEAFF
V: TRBV27
size: many
D: TRBD1
length: 14
J: TRBJ1-1

DNA: TGTGCCAGCAGTTTAGGCCCGGAGACAGGCTTGAACACTGAAGCTTTCTTT
CDR3: CASSLGPETGLNTEAFF
V: TRBV28
size: .
D: .
length: 17
J: TRBJ1-1

DNA: TGCAGTGCTAGACTTTTAGCGGAGGGGACCTACGAGCAGTACTTC
CDR3: CSARLLAEGTYEQYF
V: TRBV20-1
size: .
D: .
length: 15
J: TRBJ2-7

DNA: TGTGCCAGCAGCCCCGGGGGAGGGAGCTATGGCTACACCTTC
CDR3: CASSPGGGSYGYTF
V: TRBV3-1
size: many
D: .
length: 14
J: TRBJ1-2

DNA: TGTGCCAGCAGCCCCCATGCGGGTCTGGCGAACACCGGGGAGCTGTTTTTT
CDR3: CASSPHAGLANTGELFF
V: TRBV11-3
size: many
D: .
length: 17
J: TRBJ2-2

DNA: TGCGCCAGCAGCTCGACCGGGGCTAGCGGGAGAAGCACAGATACGCAGTATTTT
CDR3: CASSSTGASGRSTDTQYF
V: TRBV5-1
size: many
D: TRBD2
length: 18
J: TRBJ2-3

DNA: TGCAGTGCTAGATTAGTTTACGAGCAGTACTTC
CDR3: CSARLVYEQYF
V: TRBV20-1
size: many
D: .
length: 11
J: TRBJ2-7

DNA: TGTGCCAGCAGCTTGGACCAGAACACTGAAGCTTTCTTT
CDR3: CASSLDQNTEAFF
V: TRBV5-4
size: many
D: .
length: 13
J: TRBJ1-1

DNA: TGTGCCAGCAGCTTAGAAGGGGGCTGCGAGCAGTACTTC
CDR3: CASSLEGGCEQYF
V: TRBV7-9
size: once
D: TRBD1
length: 13
J: TRBJ2-7

DNA: TGCAGTGCTAGCCCGGTCGGGGTGGTAGCGGGGCACAATGAGCAGTTCTTC
CDR3: CSASPVGVVAGHNEQFF
V: TRBV20-1
size: many
D: TRBD2
length: 17
J: TRBJ2-1

DNA: TGTGCCAGCAGCTTTTCGTGGACTAGCGGGACACCGAACACCGGGGAGCTGTTTTTT
CDR3: CASSFSWTSGTPNTGELFF
V: TRBV5-4
size: .
D: TRBD2
length: 19
J: TRBJ2-2

DNA: TGTGCCACCAGTGATTGGGACACTGAAGCTTTCTTT
CDR3: CATSDWDTEAFF
V: TRBV24-1
size: many
D: .
length: 12
J: TRBJ1-1